These T cell receptor beta chains were read from a single sample in a study of blood T cell repertoires in COVID-19. The method was immunoSEQ multiplex PCR; TCRdb's version includes in-frame clones alone and lacks a portion of them. The sample carries 40,000 to 45,000 clones, approximately 88% recorded once. Sequenced: peripheral blood. The source of these receptors is a man aged 50-59 years with active COVID-19. Both conserved end residues are part of each CDR3. A D gene is named only where the DNA matches it firmly. Clone size is not always given. Where it is, it says once, few, many or a class for expanded clones.

j_gene	v_gene	abundance	d_gene	CDR3nt	CDR3aa
TRBJ2-7	TRBV4-1	few	NA	TGCGCCAGCAGCCAGGACAGCGGACTTGCCTACGAGCAGTACTTC	CASSQDSGLAYEQYF
TRBJ1-1	TRBV29-1	NA	TRBD1	TGCAGCGTGTCGGGACAGCTCGCCTCGGGGTTGAACACTGAAGCTTTCTTT	CSVSGQLASGLNTEAFF
TRBJ2-1	TRBV6-6	NA	TRBD1	TGTGCCAGCAGTAATTATTGGGGACAGGGCGTAAGTGAGCAGTTCTTC	CASSNYWGQGVSEQFF
TRBJ2-5	TRBV7-9	NA	TRBD2	TGTGCCAGCAGCCACCCGGGTAGCGGGAGGTGGCAAGAGACCCAGTACTTC	CASSHPGSGRWQETQYF
TRBJ2-1	TRBV27	NA	NA	TGTGCCAGCAGTTTATACTTGAGGGCGGGACCTGGCAATGAGCAGTTCTTC	CASSLYLRAGPGNEQFF
TRBJ1-1	TRBV19	NA	NA	TGTGCCAGTAGTATCGGCCCATGGAGCACTGAAGCTTTCTTT	CASSIGPWSTEAFF
TRBJ2-1	TRBV7-9	NA	NA	TGTGCCAGCAGCTTGGACAACTGGAATGAGCAGTTCTTC	CASSLDNWNEQFF
TRBJ1-5	TRBV2	NA	NA	TGTGCCAGCAGTGAGGTGGGGCGATCGGCTCAGCCCCAGCATTTT	CASSEVGRSAQPQHF
TRBJ2-5	TRBV4-2	few	NA	TGTGCCAGCAGCCAAGATCAGGGTCGAGAGACCCAGTACTTC	CASSQDQGRETQYF
TRBJ2-3	TRBV29-1	NA	NA	TGCAGCGTTGAAGAGGGGGGAGCTCTGGGCACAGATACGCAGTATTTT	CSVEEGGALGTDTQYF